The present T cell receptor (beta chain) was sequenced within a study of CD8 T cells in Susac syndrome. Findings and caveats of the study: Acknowledgment was made by the study that its TCR sequencing and HLA analysis involved a relatively small number of individuals.

The ends lost 6 bases at V and 1 base at J; junction bases unmatched: 12. The CDR3 sequence is 17 residues long. Germline V CDR1 and CDR2: MDHEN, SYDVKM. RNA in amounts of roughly 0.5 to 1 ug was reverse transcribed with random hexamers. TCRdb fed the immunoSEQ multiplex PCR reads into MiXCR, producing one record per CDR3 protein. The sample has some 300,000 distinct CDR3 sequences, 89% seen once. Note on this clonotype: Its target is not known.

The source of this sequence is a human donor with multiple sclerosis. This sequence joins TRBV28 and TRBJ2-7; 10 bases are a match to TRBD1. The sequenced sample consisted of CD8+ T cells from PBMCs. The CDR3 DNA follows: TGTGCCAGCAGGGGGACAGGGGAAACGGCCCAGTCCTACGAGCAGTACTTC. Translation: CASRGTGETAQSYEQYF.